A single sample is the source of the 11 T cell receptor beta chains below, sequenced in a study of cytomegalovirus exposure and HLA in healthy donors. Primers included in the PCR were 60 Vbeta and 13 Jbeta primers. The table came from immunoSEQ multiplex PCR; TCRdb's copy has only in-frame clones and leaves some out. Of about 96,000 clones detected, around 74% appear once; the ten largest clones hold under 8%. Specimen: PBMCs. Receptors originate from a middle-aged man in good health and CMV-seropositive.

The chain employs TRBV28 and TRBJ1-2; no reliable D call. The ends were cut back, 4 bases at V and 4 bases at J, with 4 bases in the middle. From germline, CDR1 is MDHEN and CDR2 SYDVKM. The CDR3 is 11 residues long. The CDR3 nucleotides are TGTGCCAGCAGTTATAGCTATGGCTACACCTTC. Amino acids: CASSYSYGYTF.

V usage is TRBV5-1 and J usage is TRBJ2-7; a possible D gene is TRBD1 (6 bases). This CDR3 is built from 16 residues. Germline V gene sequence: CDR1 SGHRS, CDR2 YFSETQ. V lost 2 bases to trimming and J lost 4 bases, with 19 bases between them. CDR3 sequence reads: CASSFPQGLNVYEQYF. The CDR3, as DNA: TGCGCCAGCAGCTTTCCCCAGGGGCTCAATGTTTACGAGCAGTACTTC.

The J gene is TRBJ1-4, the V gene TRBV7-6; 10 nucleotides agree with TRBD1. J lost 5 bases, V lost 3 bases, and 3 bases had no gene match. In germline, CDR1 is SGHVS, CDR2 FNYEAQ. This CDR3 comprises 15 residues. CDR3 DNA sequence: TGTGCCAGCAGCTTTGGGACAGGGGAAAATGAAAAACTGTTTTTT. Translated: CASSFGTGENEKLFF.

In its sample, this clone was seen a few times. This chain connects TRBV7-6 to TRBJ2-3; D remains unclear. This CDR3 contains 12 residues. The germline V and J ends were trimmed by 7 bases and 5 bases, with 10 bases remaining between them. The germline CDR1 and CDR2 sequences are SGHVS and FNYEAQ. CDR3 sequence: CASTPTGDTQYF. The DNA of the CDR3 is TGTGCCAGCACCCCTACGGGAGATACGCAGTATTTT.

A note on this clone: Other nucleotide sequences in the sample specify the same CDR3. This chain uses TRBV28 with TRBJ1-6; 7 bases line up with TRBD1. With 7 bases clipped from V and 8 bases from J, the junction kept 8 bases outside the gene matches. CDR1 and CDR2 (germline): MDHEN, SYDVKM. This CDR3 has 14 residues. The CDR3 here is CASTTTGRYSPLHF. The CDR3, as DNA: TGTGCCAGCACCACGACAGGGCGTTATTCACCCCTCCACTTT. The full variable domain, in which reference TRBV28 and TRBJ1-6 provide the parts outside the CDR3, is DVKVTQSSRYLVKRTGEKVFLECVQDMDHENMFWYRQDPGLGLRLIYFSYDVKMKEKGDIPEGYSVSREKKERFSLILESASTNQTSMYLCASTTTGRYSPLHFGNGTRLTVT.

This chain connects TRBV6-5 to TRBJ1-5; possible D gene TRBD1, 5 bases. In germline, CDR1 is MNHEY, CDR2 SVGAGI. The germline V and J ends were trimmed by 7 bases and 5 bases, with 12 bases remaining between them. CDR3 length: 13 amino acids. CDR3 amino acids: CASKRGNDQPQHF. CDR3 DNA sequence: TGTGCCAGCAAAAGGGGCAATGATCAGCCCCAGCATTTT.

V is TRBV19 and J is TRBJ2-3, with TRBD2 matching over 11 bases. The trim removed 5 bases at V and 6 bases at J, leaving 13 bases unmatched. The CDR3 is 17 residues long. Germline V gives CDR1 LNHDA, CDR2 SQIVND (reference sequence). The CDR3 is CASSFTQLTSGTDTQYF. CDR3 sequence (DNA): TGTGCCAGTAGTTTTACCCAATTGACTAGCGGGACGGATACGCAGTATTTT.

J is TRBJ2-1 and V is TRBV5-1; perhaps TRBD1 as D (6 bases). Looked up from germline, CDR1 is SGHRS and CDR2 is YFSETQ. The CDR3 has 13 residues. Deletions cut 0 bases from V and 9 bases from J, with 10 bases between. CDR3 nucleotide sequence: TGCGCCAGCAGCTTGGTTCTAGGGGGTGAGCAGTTCTTC. Residues: CASSLVLGGEQFF.

This rearrangement joins TRBV30 to TRBJ2-7; perhaps TRBD1 as D (6 bases). Looked up from germline, CDR1 is GTSNPN and CDR2 is SVGIG (reference sequence). V was cut by 2 bases and J by 4 bases, with 9 bases left in between. There are 12 residues in the CDR3. The CDR3 coding sequence is TGTGCCTGGAGTAGGGGGTTTTACGAGCAGTACTTC. This gives the protein CAWSRGFYEQYF.

The chain employs TRBV27 and TRBJ2-2; 9 bases are shared with TRBD2. Germline CDR1 is MNHEY and CDR2 is SMNVEV (reference sequence). This CDR3 has 17 residues. The V gene end was trimmed by 0 bases and the J gene end by 4 bases; junction bases not matched to a gene: 6. CDR3 residues: CASSLSIGTSFTGELFF. The CDR3 DNA reads TGTGCCAGCAGTTTATCGATCGGGACTAGCTTCACCGGGGAGCTGTTTTTT.

This chain connects TRBV2 to TRBJ2-7; D remains ambiguous. V lost 8 bases and J lost 4, with 15 bases in between. CDR3 length: 13 residues. CDR1 SNHLY and CDR2 FYNNEI come from the germline V gene. The CDR3: CASGPPNGYEQYF. The CDR3 coding sequence is TGTGCCAGCGGCCCTCCCAACGGGTACGAGCAGTACTTC.